This is a list of T cell receptor beta chains from one sample in a study of T cell responses to AZD1222 COVID-19 vaccine. Libraries were prepared by immunoSEQ multiplex PCR; TCRdb keeps only in-frame clonotypes and omits some of them. The data hold more than 100,000 clones, with 91% observed a single time. Material: peripheral blood, obtained 28 days after the second AZD1222 dose. The receptors stem from an adult who received the AZD1222 COVID-19 vaccine. Both conserved end residues are part of each CDR3. D genes are given only for firm matches. Clone size, where shown, is once, few, many, or a class for clones that have expanded.

CDR3nt,CDR3aa,v_gene,j_gene,abundance,d_gene
TGTGCCAGCAGCCTCGGGACTAGCGCGGGGTATGAGCAGTTCTTC,CASSLGTSAGYEQFF,TRBV7-8,TRBJ2-1,-,TRBD2
TGTGCCAGCAGTTCGAATGATGGCTATGGCTACACCTTC,CASSSNDGYGYTF,TRBV6-2/TRBV6-3,TRBJ1-2,-,-
TGTGCCCCCCTACCCGGGGGGAATTGTGAAAAACTGTTTTTT,CAPLPGGNCEKLFF,TRBV27,TRBJ1-4,-,-
TGTGCCAGCAGCTTAGCCCCCATGGGGAACACCGGGGAGCTGTTTTTT,CASSLAPMGNTGELFF,TRBV7-6,TRBJ2-2,-,-
TGTGCCAGCAGCCACCAACCCGGGACAGCCCAAACCGAGCAGTACTTC,CASSHQPGTAQTEQYF,TRBV3-1/TRBV3-2,TRBJ2-7,-,TRBD1
TGTGCCAGCAGTCCCCGAAAGAACTATGGCTACACCTTC,CASSPRKNYGYTF,TRBV6-5,TRBJ1-2,-,-
TGTGCCAGCAGCTTGGTTCCCAGCTCTGAAGCTTTCTTT,CASSLVPSSEAFF,TRBV5-6,TRBJ1-1,-,-
TGTGCCACCAGCACAAATGACGGGGGGATCCAGCCCCAGCATTTT,CATSTNDGGIQPQHF,TRBV15,TRBJ1-5,-,-
TGTGCCAGCTCCCTCGGACAGAACACTGAAGCTTTCTTT,CASSLGQNTEAFF,TRBV18,TRBJ1-1,once,-
TGTGCCAGCAGCGTGAATACAGGGAACACTGAAGCTTTCTTT,CASSVNTGNTEAFF,TRBV9,TRBJ1-1,-,-
TGTGCCAGCTCACCCCCCCAAGAGACCCAGTACTTC,CASSPPQETQYF,TRBV18,TRBJ2-5,-,-
TGTGCCAGCAGCCTAAACACAGATACGCAGTATTTT,CASSLNTDTQYF,TRBV3-1/TRBV3-2,TRBJ2-3,-,-
TGTGCCAGCAGCGATCATCCGGGACAGGGATACGAGCAGTACTTC,CASSDHPGQGYEQYF,TRBV6-5,TRBJ2-7,-,TRBD1
TGTGCCAGCAGCCAACCCGGGACAGTCTATGGCTACACCTTC,CASSQPGTVYGYTF,TRBV9,TRBJ1-2,-,TRBD1
TGCGCCAGCAGCCCGACCCAGAACACCGGGGAGCTGTTTTTT,CASSPTQNTGELFF,TRBV5-1,TRBJ2-2,-,-
TGTGCCATCCGGGACGGAATGGGTTGGGATGGCTACACCTTC,CAIRDGMGWDGYTF,TRBV19,TRBJ1-2,-,-
TGTGCCAGCAGCGTAGTAGGCCCTTTGAACACTGAAGCTTTCTTT,CASSVVGPLNTEAFF,TRBV9,TRBJ1-1,once,-
TGTGCCAGTAGTTTAGACTCAGGGATAAACTATGGCTACACCTTC,CASSLDSGINYGYTF,TRBV19,TRBJ1-2,-,-
TGTGCCAGCAGTTACATCGAAGGCGCCTACGAGCAGTACTTC,CASSYIEGAYEQYF,TRBV6-5,TRBJ2-7,-,-
TGTGCCAGTACTCCCCGTCGGATCGGTGAAAAACTGTTTTTT,CASTPRRIGEKLFF,TRBV19,TRBJ1-4,-,-
TGTGCCCTGGGGGGAGGGGAAAACACTGAAGCTTTCTTT,CALGGGENTEAFF,TRBV2,TRBJ1-1,-,-
TGTGCCAGCAGTGACCTTGGTGGGGACTATGGCTACACCTTC,CASSDLGGDYGYTF,TRBV2,TRBJ1-2,-,-
TGTGCCAGCAGCTTATTAACTAGCGGGACAGATACGCAGTATTTT,CASSLLTSGTDTQYF,TRBV11-2,TRBJ2-3,-,TRBD2
TGTGCCAGCAGCTGGGGGACTACCTACGAGCAGTACTTC,CASSWGTTYEQYF,TRBV5-5,TRBJ2-7,-,TRBD2
TGTGCCAGCAGGAGCACGGGGATTGTGGAGACCCAGTACTTC,CASRSTGIVETQYF,TRBV2,TRBJ2-5,-,-
TGCGCCAGCAGCGACCGACAGGGGGCAAAAACTGAAGCTTTCTTT,CASSDRQGAKTEAFF,TRBV4-1,TRBJ1-1,-,TRBD1
TGTGCCAGCAGCAAAGGGCAGGTGGGACTTGCAACTAATGAAAAACTGTTTTTT,CASSKGQVGLATNEKLFF,TRBV21-1,TRBJ1-4,-,-
TGTGCTAGTGGTCGACAGACGAACACTGAAGCTTTCTTT,CASGRQTNTEAFF,TRBV12-5,TRBJ1-1,few,-
TGTGCCAGCAGTTTTGGGGGCCAAGAGACCCAGTACTTC,CASSFGGQETQYF,TRBV28,TRBJ2-5,-,-
TGTGCCAGCAGTTCTACGCCTCAGGGACCTGGAAACACCATATATTTT,CASSSTPQGPGNTIYF,TRBV6-6,TRBJ1-3,-,-
TGTGCCAGCAGTGGACAGGGTTCATTAGATACGCAGTATTTT,CASSGQGSLDTQYF,TRBV7-2,TRBJ2-3,-,TRBD1
TGTGCCAGCAGCTTAGTCCCGGGACAGGGTGCTGAAGCTTTCTTT,CASSLVPGQGAEAFF,TRBV7-9,TRBJ1-1,-,TRBD1
TGTGCCAGCAGTTTCCGGAGGGGTGAGGGACACACAAAGCGGGAGGGCCCTTGGGCCGGGGAGCTGTTTTTT,CASSFRRGEGHTKREGPWAGELFF,TRBV9,TRBJ2-2,-,TRBD2
TGTGCCAGCAGTTTGACTAGCGGGAGAAGCACAGATACGCAGTATTTT,CASSLTSGRSTDTQYF,TRBV28,TRBJ2-3,once,TRBD2
TGTGCCAGCAGCTTGGTAGCGGGGATTTACACCGGGGAGCTGTTTTTT,CASSLVAGIYTGELFF,TRBV5-4,TRBJ2-2,-,TRBD2
TGTGCCAGCAGCCGGGGGACTAGCGGGTTGGCAGATACGCAGTATTTT,CASSRGTSGLADTQYF,TRBV7-3,TRBJ2-3,-,TRBD2